The 25 T cell receptor beta chains below were found in one sample sequenced in a study of beta chain features in type 1 diabetes. The investigators reverse transcribed all of the isolated RNA, so they sequenced expressed TCRB transcripts. The assay was immunoSEQ multiplex PCR, and TCRdb's table has in-frame clones only and misses some. The sample yields under 950,000 clones, roughly 16% seen once. The sample was naive CD4+ T cells from blood. These receptors all stem from a woman in her late teens or twenties in good health.

This clone was seen a handful of times. The CDR3 loop is CASTRHEETWRETQYF. CDR3 bases: TGTGCCAGCACCCGCCATGAGGAGACCTGGAGGGAGACCCAGTACTTC. The chain uses TRBV9 and TRBJ2-5, with TRBD2 as a possible D gene (5 bases). The CDR3 length is 16 residues. CDR1 is SGDLS, CDR2 YYNGEE, per germline. Trimming took 6 bases from V and 5 from J, leaving 23 bases between them.

The chain joins TRBV7-2 to TRBJ2-7; D is perhaps TRBD2 (5 bases). Per the germline V gene, CDR1 is SGHTA and CDR2 is FQGNSA. This CDR3 has 16 amino acids. Trimming removed 1 base from V and 6 bases from J, with 19 bases in between. Here the CDR3 reads CASSLGSGIRNFEQYF. DNA of the CDR3: TGTGCCAGCAGCTTAGGTTCCGGGATTCGTAACTTCGAGCAGTACTTC.

This clone was found a few times. The V call is TRBV28, the J call TRBJ2-1; D is undetermined. Germline CDR1 and CDR2: MDHEN and SYDVKM. Trimming stripped 7 bases from V and 6 bases from J, with 16 bases between. The CDR3 has 14 amino acids. The CDR3 bases are TGTGCCAGCACCGACTTGTTAACCCGCAATGAGCAGTTCTTC. It yields the protein CASTDLLTRNEQFF.

This clone has just a few counts. The J gene is TRBJ2-7, the V gene TRBV19; tentative D call: TRBD1 (6 bases). The V and J ends lost 6 bases and 5 bases respectively, with 11 bases between them. There are 12 residues in the CDR3. From germline, CDR1 is LNHDA and CDR2 SQIVND (reference sequence). The CDR3 bases are TGTGCCAGTAGCGCGGACAGTAACGAGCAGTACTTC. Its protein is CASSADSNEQYF.

This clone was seen a few times. The chain links TRBV4-1 to TRBJ2-1; 11 bases agree with TRBD2. Germline lookup yields CDR1 MGHRA and CDR2 YSYEKL. V was clipped by 1 base and J by 10 bases; unmatched bases: 12. This CDR3 region has 17 residues. The CDR3 region is CASSQAMVAGGPWEQFF. CDR3 in DNA: TGCGCCAGCAGCCAAGCGATGGTAGCGGGAGGGCCCTGGGAGCAGTTCTTC.

This clone was observed a few times. At the DNA level, this CDR3 is encoded by other sequences in the same sample as well. This chain joins TRBV29-1 and TRBJ2-7; TRBD2 might be the D (6 bases). In germline, CDR1 is SQVTM, CDR2 ANQGSEA. This CDR3 is built from 11 residues. The germline V and J ends were trimmed by 6 bases and 0 bases, with 6 bases remaining between them. The CDR3 spells CSVGSSYEQYF. Here the CDR3 DNA reads TGCAGCGTCGGGAGCTCCTACGAGCAGTACTTC.

The sample holds a few counts of this clone. The V gene is TRBV7-9, the J gene TRBJ2-1, with 8 nucleotides matching TRBD2. Germline lookup yields CDR1 SEHNR and CDR2 FQNEAQ (reference sequence). V shed 5 bases and J 6 bases; nucleotides not matched to a gene: 9. The CDR3 loop spans 15 amino acids. The CDR3 loop is CASSPPNTSGNEQFF. Here the CDR3 DNA reads TGTGCCAGCAGCCCCCCCAATACTAGCGGCAATGAGCAGTTCTTC.

The CDR3 coding sequence is TGTGCCAGCAAGAACGAACAGATTCCAGGGGACTATGGCTACACCTTC. Residues: CASKNEQIPGDYGYTF. V usage is TRBV28 and J usage is TRBJ1-2; D may be TRBD1 (6 bases). The V gene's germline CDR1 is MDHEN and CDR2 SYDVKM. This CDR3 is 16 amino acids long. V dropped 7 bases and J dropped 3 bases, with 21 bases sitting between them.

This chain joins TRBV7-6 and TRBJ2-1; no clear D. The length of the CDR3 is 12 residues. In germline, CDR1 is SGHVS, CDR2 FNYEAQ. Trimming cost V 3 bases and J 6 bases, with 6 bases left between them. The CDR3 sequence is CASSFLRNEQFF. CDR3 coding DNA: TGTGCCAGCAGCTTCCTTCGCAATGAGCAGTTCTTC.

The CDR3 nucleotides read TGTGCCAGCAGCTCCCTCAGGGAACTCTACGAGCAGTACTTC. It specifies CASSSLRELYEQYF. The chain uses TRBV7-2 and TRBJ2-7, with a possible D match to TRBD1 (5 bases). V was pared by 4 bases and J by 3 bases, with 13 bases between. CDR1 is SGHTA and CDR2 is FQGNSA in the germline V gene. There are 14 residues in the CDR3.

This clone was seen a handful of times. CDR3: CASSSGTVNTQYF. The CDR3 DNA reads TGTGCCAGCAGCTCGGGGACAGTTAATACGCAGTATTTT. The chain couples TRBV11-2 to TRBJ2-3; 7 nucleotides line up with TRBD1. CDR1 and CDR2 (germline): SGHAT, FQNNGV. V dropped 4 bases and J dropped 7; count of bases not matched to a gene: 5. This CDR3 is 13 amino acids long.

The CDR3: CASSPQGTLQAEQFF. DNA for the CDR3: TGTGCCAGCTCACCTCAGGGTACACTACAGGCTGAGCAGTTCTTC. The chain is built from TRBV18 and TRBJ2-1; tentatively, D is TRBD1 (5 bases). Per germline, CDR1 KGHSH and CDR2 LQKENI. The CDR3 has 15 amino acids. Trimming removed 3 bases from V and 9 bases from J, with 18 bases in between.

The gene calls are TRBV5-1 and TRBJ2-2; D might be TRBD1 or TRBD2, each matching 5 bases. Deletions cut 6 bases from V and 3 bases from J, with 9 bases between. The CDR3 has 13 residues. Germline CDR1 SGHRS, CDR2 YFSETQ. The CDR3 region has the DNA TGCGCCAGCAACGTGGGGGACACCGGGGAGCTGTTTTTT. Protein sequence: CASNVGDTGELFF.

The chain uses TRBV19 and TRBJ2-7; D is perhaps TRBD1 or TRBD2 (6 bases each). Germline V gene sequence: CDR1 LNHDA, CDR2 SQIVND (reference sequence). V gave up 5 bases and J gave up 2 bases, with 16 bases separating them. This CDR3 contains 15 residues. The chain's CDR3 is CASSVQGRGAYEQYF. CDR3 nucleotide sequence: TGTGCCAGTAGTGTCCAGGGGCGGGGCGCCTACGAGCAGTACTTC.

This clone was seen just once. V and J are TRBV2 and TRBJ1-1; a weak D match, TRBD1 (6 bases). Trimming pared 6 bases from V and 1 base from J, leaving 18 bases between. Germline loops: CDR1 SNHLY, CDR2 FYNNEI. The CDR3 loop spans 16 amino acids. CDR3: CASRGGTQRRNTEAFF. The CDR3 coding sequence is TGTGCCAGCAGGGGGGGGACACAACGGAGGAACACTGAAGCTTTCTTT.

This clone turned up a few times. V is TRBV20-1 and J is TRBJ2-3; D is ambiguous. There are 10 residues in the CDR3. V lost 6 bases, J lost 2 bases, and 3 bases lay in between. Per germline, CDR1 DFQATT and CDR2 SNEGSKA (reference sequence). CDR3 protein: CSANTDTQYF. The DNA of the CDR3 is TGCAGTGCGAACACAGATACGCAGTATTTT.

This sequence joins TRBV10-3 and TRBJ2-2, with 7 bases fitting TRBD1. Germline lookup yields CDR1 ENHRY and CDR2 SYGVKD. This CDR3 comprises 17 residues. Trimming cost V 0 bases and J 2 bases; bases outside gene matches: 6. CDR3 sequence: CAISESRTGINTGELFF. The CDR3 nucleotides are TGTGCCATCAGTGAGTCCCGGACAGGTATCAACACCGGGGAGCTGTTTTTT.

The rearrangement links TRBV18 to TRBJ2-7, with TRBD1 as a possible D gene (5 bases). The CDR3 length is 15 residues. CDR1 and CDR2 (germline): KGHSH, LQKENI. V lost 5 bases and J 0 bases, leaving 14 bases between the germline ends. Written as DNA, the CDR3 is TGTGCCAGCTCAGAGACAGCCTTGAGCTCCTACGAGCAGTACTTC. Translated: CASSETALSSYEQYF.

Only a few counts were recorded for this clone. This chain connects TRBV10-2 to TRBJ1-1; D ambiguous. This CDR3 comprises 14 residues. Per the germline V gene, CDR1 is WSHSY and CDR2 is SAAADI. Trimming took 3 bases from V and 3 from J, leaving 11 bases between them. The CDR3 sequence: CASSDSGGDTEAFF. The CDR3 DNA follows: TGCGCCAGCAGTGATAGTGGCGGGGACACTGAAGCTTTCTTT.

This clone has a handful of counts. The V call is TRBV19, the J call TRBJ2-1; 9 bases are shared with TRBD1. Germline assignment: CDR1 LNHDA and CDR2 SQIVND (reference sequence). The V and J ends lost 8 bases and 4 bases, in that order; junction bases with no gene match: 9. CDR3 length equals 15 residues. CDR3 in DNA: TGTGCCAGTTCCGCTGTGACAGGGGGGTACAATGAGCAGTTCTTC. It yields the protein CASSAVTGGYNEQFF. Full variable domain (remainder filled in from reference TRBV19 and TRBJ2-1): DGGITQSPKYLFRKEGQNVTLSCEQNLNHDAMYWYRQDPGQGLRLIYYSQIVNDFQKGDIAEGYSVSREKKESFPLTVTSAQKNPTAFYLCASSAVTGGYNEQFFGPGTRLTVL.

The sample holds a few counts of this clone. V and J are TRBV7-2 and TRBJ2-5; 13 bases are shared with TRBD2. Trimming cost V 6 bases and J 4 bases; bases outside gene matches: 8. This CDR3 spans 16 amino acids. Germline CDR1 and CDR2: SGHTA and FQGNSA. CDR3 DNA sequence: TGTGCCAGCAGTCGAACTAGCGGGAGGGCCATAGAGACCCAGTACTTC. Protein product: CASSRTSGRAIETQYF.

J is TRBJ2-7 and V is TRBV27; D possibly corresponds to TRBD1 (6 bases). CDR3 length: 13 residues. Germline CDR1 and CDR2: MNHEY and SMNVEV (reference sequence). V lost 6 bases and J 6 bases, leaving 15 bases between the germline ends. The CDR3 sequence: CASSRQGTSEQYF. CDR3 bases: TGTGCCAGCAGCCGTCAGGGGACCTCCGAGCAGTACTTC.

Only a few counts were recorded for this clone. This chain uses TRBV7-9 with TRBJ2-2; 7 bases match TRBD1. This CDR3 is 14 amino acids long. In germline, CDR1 is SEHNR, CDR2 FQNEAQ (reference sequence). V trimming: 5 bases; J trimming: 3 bases; junction bases outside the gene matches: 3. The CDR3 nucleotides are TGTGCCAGCAGCCTACAGGGGTACACCGGGGAGCTGTTTTTT. It specifies CASSLQGYTGELFF. The full variable domain, completed using reference TRBV7-9 and TRBJ2-2, is DTGVSQNPRHKITKRGQNVTFRCDPISEHNRLYWYRQTLGQGPEFLTYFQNEAQLEKSRLLSDRFSAERPKGSFSTLEIQRTEQGDSAMYLCASSLQGYTGELFFGEGSRLTVL.

The chain has TRBV13 and TRBJ2-7; the match to TRBD2 covers 7 bases. CDR1 PRHDT and CDR2 FYEKMQ come from the germline V gene (reference sequence). The CDR3 totals 14 residues. The trim removed 5 bases at V and 3 bases at J, leaving 7 bases unmatched. Here the CDR3 reads CASSRKGLVYEQYF. Written as DNA, the CDR3 is TGTGCCAGCAGCCGGAAAGGACTAGTCTACGAGCAGTACTTC. Filled out from reference TRBV13 and TRBJ2-7, the complete variable domain reads AAGVIQSPRHLIKEKRETATLKCYPIPRHDTVYWYQQGPGQDPQFLISFYEKMQSDKGSIPDRFSAQQFSDYHSELNMSSLELGDSALYFCASSRKGLVYEQYFGPGTRLTVT.

The sample holds a few counts of this clone. The V and J genes are TRBV9 and TRBJ2-7; TRBD2 matches 10 bases. The length of the CDR3 is 13 residues. The junction had 0 bases not matched to a gene; V was cut back by 3 bases and J by 3 bases. CDR1 and CDR2 (germline): SGDLS, YYNGEE. Here the CDR3 DNA reads TGTGCCAGCAGCGCTAGCGGGGGCTACGAGCAGTACTTC. Amino acids: CASSASGGYEQYF.